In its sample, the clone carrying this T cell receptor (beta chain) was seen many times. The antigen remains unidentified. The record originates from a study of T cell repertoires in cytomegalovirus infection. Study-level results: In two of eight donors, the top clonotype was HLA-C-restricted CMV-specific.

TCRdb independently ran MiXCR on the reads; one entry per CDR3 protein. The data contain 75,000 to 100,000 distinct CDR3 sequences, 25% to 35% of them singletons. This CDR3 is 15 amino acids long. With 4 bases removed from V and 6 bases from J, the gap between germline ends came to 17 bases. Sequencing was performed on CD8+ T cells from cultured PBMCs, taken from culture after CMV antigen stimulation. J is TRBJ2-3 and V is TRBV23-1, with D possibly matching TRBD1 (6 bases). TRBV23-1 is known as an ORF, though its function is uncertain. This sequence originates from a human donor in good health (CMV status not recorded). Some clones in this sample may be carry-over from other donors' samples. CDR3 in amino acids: CASSLRTARSDTQYF. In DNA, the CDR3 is TGCGCCAGCAGTCTCAGGACAGCGAGGTCCGATACGCAGTATTTT.